Listed here is a single T cell receptor beta chain. This entry belongs to a study of T cells in tumors after PD-1 blockade. At the level of the study: Patients had no prior checkpoint blockade, systemic immunosuppressants, or anti-cancer therapy within 4 weeks. Treatment was either pembrolizumab 200 mg every 3 weeks or cemiplimab 350 mg every 2 weeks. A subset received ongoing vismodegib 150 mg daily alongside anti-PD-1 therapy.

Template: tumor biopsy or peripheral blood genomic DNA, about 550-6,500 ng per sample. Here immunoSEQ multiplex PCR was the method, and the copy in TCRdb shows in-frame clones only, minus some. The table includes about 48,000 clones, about 85% detected once. Germline lookup yields CDR1 KGHSH and CDR2 LQKENI. Between the trimmed V and J ends, which lost 0 bases and 6 bases, there was a span of 11 bases. The CDR3 runs 15 residues. This receptor was identified in a human donor with basal cell carcinoma. The V gene is TRBV18, the J gene TRBJ1-4; a possible D gene is TRBD1 (6 bases). The sample here was PBMCs, taken before anti-PD-1 treatment. The CDR3 DNA follows: TGTGCCAGCTCACCACCCGGGACAAAGGATGAAAAACTGTTTTTT. Its translation: CASSPPGTKDEKLFF.